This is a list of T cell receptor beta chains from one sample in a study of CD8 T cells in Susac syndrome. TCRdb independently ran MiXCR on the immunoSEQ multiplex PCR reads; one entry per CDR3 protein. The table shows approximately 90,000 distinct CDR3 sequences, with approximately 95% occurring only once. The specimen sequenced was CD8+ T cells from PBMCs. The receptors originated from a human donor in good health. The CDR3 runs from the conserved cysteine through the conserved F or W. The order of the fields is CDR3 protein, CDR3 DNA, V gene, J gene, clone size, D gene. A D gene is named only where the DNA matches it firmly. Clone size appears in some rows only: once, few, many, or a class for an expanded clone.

CDR3aa: CASSLGQQIDEQYF
CDR3nt: TGTGCCAGCAGCTTAGGCCAGCAGATAGACGAGCAGTACTTC
v_gene: TRBV7-9
j_gene: TRBJ2-7
abundance: .
d_gene: .

CDR3aa: CASTQRQGGYFGYTF
CDR3nt: TGTGCCAGCACTCAAAGACAGGGCGGTTATTTTGGCTACACCTTC
v_gene: TRBV6-5
j_gene: TRBJ1-2
abundance: .
d_gene: TRBD1

CDR3aa: CASSQGTDTQYF
CDR3nt: TGTGCCAGCAGTCAAGGCACAGATACGCAGTATTTT
v_gene: TRBV27
j_gene: TRBJ2-3
abundance: .
d_gene: .

CDR3aa: CASSLAGELYEQYF
CDR3nt: TGTGCCAGCAGCTTAGCCGGAGAACTCTACGAGCAGTACTTC
v_gene: TRBV7-8
j_gene: TRBJ2-7
abundance: .
d_gene: .

CDR3aa: CANPDRSYEQYF
CDR3nt: TGTGCAAACCCCGACCGCTCCTACGAGCAGTACTTC
v_gene: TRBV21-1
j_gene: TRBJ2-7
abundance: .
d_gene: .

CDR3aa: CASSSRTGEDTQYF
CDR3nt: TGTGCCAGCAGCTCTCGGACCGGGGAGGATACGCAGTATTTT
v_gene: TRBV7-7
j_gene: TRBJ2-3
abundance: once
d_gene: .

CDR3aa: CSARDGGGSGYEQYF
CDR3nt: TGCAGTGCTAGAGATGGAGGGGGTAGCGGCTACGAGCAGTACTTC
v_gene: TRBV20-1
j_gene: TRBJ2-7
abundance: once
d_gene: .

CDR3aa: CASSVTPGNYNSPLHF
CDR3nt: TGTGCCAGCAGTGTCACCCCGGGGAACTATAATTCACCCCTCCACTTT
v_gene: TRBV6-1
j_gene: TRBJ1-6
abundance: .
d_gene: .

CDR3aa: CAWSVGQVNEQYF
CDR3nt: TGTGCCTGGAGTGTTGGTCAGGTGAACGAGCAGTACTTC
v_gene: TRBV30
j_gene: TRBJ2-7
abundance: .
d_gene: .

CDR3aa: CASSVTGGSEQYF
CDR3nt: TGCGCCAGCAGTGTAACAGGAGGGTCCGAGCAGTACTTC
v_gene: TRBV10-2
j_gene: TRBJ2-7
abundance: .
d_gene: .

CDR3aa: CASSPRGLQVEVTDTQYF
CDR3nt: TGCGCCAGCAGCCCCCGGGGCCTACAGGTGGAAGTCACAGATACGCAGTATTTT
v_gene: TRBV5-1
j_gene: TRBJ2-3
abundance: .
d_gene: .

CDR3aa: CASSLHVKNTEAFF
CDR3nt: TGTGCCAGCAGCCTACACGTCAAGAACACTGAAGCTTTCTTT
v_gene: TRBV5-4
j_gene: TRBJ1-1
abundance: .
d_gene: .

CDR3aa: CSVESVGDTIYF
CDR3nt: TGCAGCGTTGAATCCGTGGGAGACACCATATATTTT
v_gene: TRBV29-1
j_gene: TRBJ1-3
abundance: .
d_gene: .

CDR3aa: CASSLAPQTGDTGELFF
CDR3nt: TGTGCCAGCAGCTTAGCCCCTCAGACAGGGGACACCGGGGAGCTGTTTTTT
v_gene: TRBV11-1
j_gene: TRBJ2-2
abundance: .
d_gene: TRBD1

CDR3aa: CASSAGQGTLYNSPLHF
CDR3nt: TGTGCCAGCAGCGCAGGGCAGGGGACGCTCTATAATTCACCCCTCCACTTT
v_gene: TRBV25-1
j_gene: TRBJ1-6
abundance: .
d_gene: .

CDR3aa: CASSPPTGPYEQYF
CDR3nt: TGTGCCAGCAGTCCTCCGACAGGACCCTACGAGCAGTACTTC
v_gene: TRBV7-9
j_gene: TRBJ2-7
abundance: .
d_gene: .

CDR3aa: CASSMWGTMNTEAFF
CDR3nt: TGTGCCAGTAGTATGTGGGGCACAATGAACACTGAAGCTTTCTTT
v_gene: TRBV19
j_gene: TRBJ1-1
abundance: .
d_gene: .

CDR3aa: CASSLGGTTTDTQYF
CDR3nt: TGCGCCAGCAGCTTGGGGGGGACAACCACAGATACGCAGTATTTT
v_gene: TRBV5-1
j_gene: TRBJ2-3
abundance: .
d_gene: .

CDR3aa: CASRAGLAVTDTQYF
CDR3nt: TGTGCCAGCAGGGCCGGCCTAGCGGTTACAGATACGCAGTATTTT
v_gene: TRBV5-4
j_gene: TRBJ2-3
abundance: .
d_gene: TRBD2

CDR3aa: CSVEPDSRQETQYF
CDR3nt: TGCAGCGTTGAACCGGACAGCAGACAAGAGACCCAGTACTTC
v_gene: TRBV29-1
j_gene: TRBJ2-5
abundance: .
d_gene: .

CDR3aa: CSAPWALPTDTQYF
CDR3nt: TGCAGTGCTCCCTGGGCTCTCCCCACAGATACGCAGTATTTT
v_gene: TRBV20-1
j_gene: TRBJ2-3
abundance: .
d_gene: .

CDR3aa: CASANTEAFF
CDR3nt: TGTGCCAGCGCCAACACTGAAGCTTTCTTT
v_gene: TRBV11-2
j_gene: TRBJ1-1
abundance: .
d_gene: .

CDR3aa: CASQSTGKQETQYF
CDR3nt: TGTGCCAGCCAGAGCACAGGAAAACAAGAGACCCAGTACTTC
v_gene: TRBV19
j_gene: TRBJ2-5
abundance: .
d_gene: .

CDR3aa: CASSVPSAANTGELFF
CDR3nt: TGTGCCAGCAGCGTCCCCTCGGCGGCGAACACCGGGGAGCTGTTTTTT
v_gene: TRBV9
j_gene: TRBJ2-2
abundance: .
d_gene: .

CDR3aa: CASSLAGQSNEKLFF
CDR3nt: TGTGCCAGCAGCTTAGCAGGACAGTCTAATGAAAAACTGTTTTTT
v_gene: TRBV7-6
j_gene: TRBJ1-4
abundance: few
d_gene: .

CDR3aa: CASSRGTSGGVSYEQYF
CDR3nt: TGTGCCAGCAGCCGCGGGACTAGCGGGGGGGTCTCCTACGAGCAGTACTTC
v_gene: TRBV5-4
j_gene: TRBJ2-7
abundance: .
d_gene: TRBD2

CDR3aa: CASRSTGVGKYGYTF
CDR3nt: TGTGCCAGCAGATCTACAGGGGTAGGGAAGTATGGCTACACCTTC
v_gene: TRBV12-3/TRBV12-4
j_gene: TRBJ1-2
abundance: once
d_gene: TRBD1

CDR3aa: CASSVGGDEQYF
CDR3nt: TGTGCCAGCAGTGTAGGGGGAGACGAGCAGTACTTC
v_gene: TRBV6-1
j_gene: TRBJ2-7
abundance: .
d_gene: .

CDR3aa: CASSDPGTVNTGELFF
CDR3nt: TGCGCCAGCAGCGATCCCGGGACGGTTAACACCGGGGAGCTGTTTTTT
v_gene: TRBV5-1
j_gene: TRBJ2-2
abundance: .
d_gene: .

CDR3aa: CASSPRSTSSTGELFF
CDR3nt: TGTGCCAGCAGCCCGCGATCGACTAGTAGCACCGGGGAGCTGTTTTTT
v_gene: TRBV9
j_gene: TRBJ2-2
abundance: once
d_gene: .

CDR3aa: CATLKAGSYEQYF
CDR3nt: TGTGCCACCTTAAAAGCCGGCTCCTACGAGCAGTACTTC
v_gene: TRBV5-6
j_gene: TRBJ2-7
abundance: .
d_gene: .

CDR3aa: CASSLSDQPGPYGYTF
CDR3nt: TGTGCCAGCAGCCTCTCTGACCAGCCTGGGCCCTATGGCTACACCTTC
v_gene: TRBV9
j_gene: TRBJ1-2
abundance: .
d_gene: .

CDR3aa: CASSPETDNYGYTF
CDR3nt: TGTGCCAGCAGCCCCGAAACGGACAACTATGGCTACACCTTC
v_gene: TRBV5-6
j_gene: TRBJ1-2
abundance: .
d_gene: .

CDR3aa: CSARELRLDREQYF
CDR3nt: TGCAGTGCTAGAGAGTTGAGACTGGACCGGGAGCAGTACTTC
v_gene: TRBV20-1
j_gene: TRBJ2-7
abundance: .
d_gene: .

CDR3aa: CASSSRDNPSYEQYF
CDR3nt: TGTGCCAGCAGCTCCCGGGACAACCCCTCCTACGAGCAGTACTTC
v_gene: TRBV9
j_gene: TRBJ2-7
abundance: .
d_gene: .

CDR3aa: CATGTGWDEQYF
CDR3nt: TGTGCCACGGGGACAGGGTGGGACGAGCAGTACTTC
v_gene: TRBV19
j_gene: TRBJ2-7
abundance: .
d_gene: TRBD1

CDR3aa: CASTQWVGSGETQYF
CDR3nt: TGTGCCAGCACCCAATGGGTTGGTAGCGGAGAGACCCAGTACTTC
v_gene: TRBV7-3
j_gene: TRBJ2-5
abundance: .
d_gene: .

CDR3aa: CSVLGVGGELFF
CDR3nt: TGCAGCGTTTTAGGGGTTGGCGGGGAGCTGTTTTTT
v_gene: TRBV29-1
j_gene: TRBJ2-2
abundance: .
d_gene: .

CDR3aa: CASSYSTGETSHEQYF
CDR3nt: TGTGCCAGCAGTTACTCGACAGGGGAGACAAGCCACGAGCAGTACTTC
v_gene: TRBV6-5
j_gene: TRBJ2-7
abundance: .
d_gene: TRBD1

CDR3aa: CASSQEAQYSPLHF
CDR3nt: TGCGCCAGCAGCCAAGAGGCCCAGTATTCACCCCTCCACTTT
v_gene: TRBV4-1
j_gene: TRBJ1-6
abundance: .
d_gene: .

CDR3aa: CASSFGQAWTEAFF
CDR3nt: TGTGCCAGCAGCTTCGGTCAGGCCTGGACTGAAGCTTTCTTT
v_gene: TRBV11-2
j_gene: TRBJ1-1
abundance: once
d_gene: .

CDR3aa: CASSQRQKDQPQHF
CDR3nt: TGCGCCAGCAGCCAGCGGCAGAAGGATCAGCCCCAGCATTTT
v_gene: TRBV4-1
j_gene: TRBJ1-5
abundance: .
d_gene: .

CDR3aa: CASSVARGTEAFF
CDR3nt: TGTGCCAGCAGCGTAGCCCGGGGCACTGAAGCTTTCTTT
v_gene: TRBV9
j_gene: TRBJ1-1
abundance: .
d_gene: .

CDR3aa: CASSAGRVYGYTF
CDR3nt: TGTGCCAGCAGCGCGGGCAGGGTCTATGGCTACACCTTC
v_gene: TRBV9
j_gene: TRBJ1-2
abundance: .
d_gene: .

CDR3aa: CSVVPGGIGSYEQYF
CDR3nt: TGCAGCGTTGTGCCCGGTGGGATCGGGTCCTACGAGCAGTACTTC
v_gene: TRBV29-1
j_gene: TRBJ2-7
abundance: .
d_gene: .

CDR3aa: CASNEGTGRSRGANVLTF
CDR3nt: TGTGCCAGCAACGAGGGGACAGGGCGGTCTCGTGGGGCCAACGTCCTGACTTTC
v_gene: TRBV6-1
j_gene: TRBJ2-6
abundance: .
d_gene: TRBD1

CDR3aa: CASSLTGAGELFF
CDR3nt: TGTGCCAGCAGCTTAACAGGTGCCGGGGAGCTGTTTTTT
v_gene: TRBV7-3
j_gene: TRBJ2-2
abundance: .
d_gene: .

CDR3aa: CSVLSGETTEAFF
CDR3nt: TGCAGCGTTCTTTCCGGGGAAACCACTGAAGCTTTCTTT
v_gene: TRBV29-1
j_gene: TRBJ1-1
abundance: .
d_gene: .

CDR3aa: CASSLWGGGYTF
CDR3nt: TGTGCCAGCAGCCTATGGGGGGGAGGCTACACCTTC
v_gene: TRBV27
j_gene: TRBJ1-2
abundance: .
d_gene: .

CDR3aa: CASSPLGAGTIPSYGYTF
CDR3nt: TGTGCCAGCAGCCCCCTGGGTGCCGGCACCATTCCCTCCTATGGCTACACCTTC
v_gene: TRBV11-2
j_gene: TRBJ1-2
abundance: .
d_gene: .

CDR3aa: CASEDRGKNEQYF
CDR3nt: TGTGCCAGTGAAGACAGGGGCAAGAACGAGCAGTACTTC
v_gene: TRBV2
j_gene: TRBJ2-7
abundance: once
d_gene: TRBD1

CDR3aa: CASSPRDSTYNEQFF
CDR3nt: TGTGCCAGTAGTCCGAGGGACAGTACCTACAATGAGCAGTTCTTC
v_gene: TRBV19
j_gene: TRBJ2-1
abundance: .
d_gene: TRBD1

CDR3aa: CASSLRQANTEAFF
CDR3nt: TGTGCCAGCAGTTTACGACAGGCGAACACTGAAGCTTTCTTT
v_gene: TRBV27
j_gene: TRBJ1-1
abundance: .
d_gene: .

CDR3aa: CASSLRGNTEAFF
CDR3nt: TGTGCCAGCAGCTTAAGGGGGAACACTGAAGCTTTCTTT
v_gene: TRBV5-1
j_gene: TRBJ1-1
abundance: .
d_gene: .

CDR3aa: CASSYNPLIAGVFSNTEAFF
CDR3nt: TGTGCCAGCAGTTACAATCCCCTCATCGCAGGGGTCTTTTCGAACACTGAAGCTTTCTTT
v_gene: TRBV6-2/TRBV6-3
j_gene: TRBJ1-1
abundance: .
d_gene: .

CDR3aa: CASSLTSAGAFF
CDR3nt: TGTGCCAGCAGCCTGACAAGCGCTGGGGCTTTCTTT
v_gene: TRBV7-9
j_gene: TRBJ1-1
abundance: once
d_gene: .

CDR3aa: CASSPPGDGYYGYTF
CDR3nt: TGTGCCAGCAGCCCTCCCGGGGATGGCTACTATGGCTACACCTTC
v_gene: TRBV9
j_gene: TRBJ1-2
abundance: once
d_gene: .

CDR3aa: CSVEGGATDTQYF
CDR3nt: TGCAGCGTCGAGGGCGGGGCGACAGATACGCAGTATTTT
v_gene: TRBV29-1
j_gene: TRBJ2-3
abundance: .
d_gene: .

CDR3aa: CASKSSEETQYF
CDR3nt: TGTGCCAGCAAATCTAGCGAAGAGACCCAGTACTTC
v_gene: TRBV12-3/TRBV12-4
j_gene: TRBJ2-5
abundance: .
d_gene: .